The 2 T cell receptor beta chains presented below share a single source sample, sequenced in a study of T-cell memory formation after mild COVID-19. Each CDR3 protein gets one entry after TCRdb re-called the 5' RACE reads with MiXCR. In the table there are about 190,000 distinct CDR3 sequences, 8% to 11% of which are singletons. Sequenced material: PBMCs or a T cell subset sorted from them (not recorded which). These receptors were obtained from a young man who had mild COVID-19 (a few samples of this study predate the infection). Cell type and time point are not known.

Concerning this clonotype itself: It may be a read error: a sequence one base away is much more abundant. The V gene is TRBV5-1, the J gene TRBJ2-1; TRBD1 aligns across 10 bases. The junction had 5 bases not matched to a gene; V was cut back by 4 bases and J by 7 bases. The CDR3 consists of 14 residues. Germline lookup yields CDR1 SGHRS and CDR2 YFSETQ. The CDR3 bases are TGCGCCAGCAGCATGCGACAGGGGGCTAATGAGCAGTTCTTC. It encodes CASSMRQGANEQFF.

This clonotype was seen a handful of times. The chain employs TRBV27 and TRBJ2-7; D may match TRBD1 or TRBD2 (5 bases each). V was cut by 0 bases and J by 2 bases, with 17 bases left in between. Germline V gives CDR1 MNHEY, CDR2 SMNVEV (reference sequence). The CDR3 extends over 17 amino acids. The CDR3 sequence is CASSLSQGTAETYEQYF. The DNA for the CDR3 is TGTGCCAGCAGTTTATCGCAAGGGACGGCCGAAACCTACGAGCAGTACTTC.